This T cell receptor beta chain appears in the sequencing data of a study of tumor-infiltrating lymphocytes in primary liver carcinoma. About the research overall: Spanning 30 to 69 years of age, the patients were men and women. Findings of the study overall: Only about 7-24% of top clones were detected in each of the five tumor regions. Tumor region pairs showed greater overlap than either tumor-adjacent or tumor-blood pairs did.

Germline values: CDR1 MGHRA, CDR2 YSYEKL. The CDR3 length is 18 residues. Total RNA and DNA came together from around 20-30 mg of bulk tissue without cell sorting. Tumor samples each held over 80% viable tumor cells. Using a constant-region primer together with ProtoScript II reverse transcriptase, TCR beta cDNA was made from around 500 ng of total RNA. Employing slightly modified ARM-PCR, three nested multiplex PCR rounds were run, and these gave rise to the TCR beta libraries. Each of the first two PCR rounds ran roughly 10 cycles with TRBV1-TRBV30 forward and C-beta reverse primers. Each CDR3 protein gets one entry after TCRdb re-called the multiplex PCR reads with MiXCR. The sample holds approximately 60,000 distinct CDR3 sequences; over 65% are singletons and the top ten take around 57%. A remark on this clonotype: Its antigen is not known. Its ends do not fully match the called genes, so a read error is possible.

The sample consisted of liver tumor tissue from sampling region 2. Described subset: tumor region T2, inferior pole. The sequence came from a man aged 40-50 years with primary liver carcinoma and hepatitis B virus infection. The gene calls are TRBV4-1 and TRBJ2-3; 10 bases agree with TRBD2. DNA for the CDR3: TGCGCCAGCAGCCAGACGATTGCCCTAGCGGGAGTCACCGGTACGCTGTATTTT. Translation: CASSQTIALAGVTGTLYF.